The 11 T cell receptor beta chains given below trace back to one sample, sequenced in a study of T cells in Graves' hyperthyroidism and ophthalmopathy. Researchers amplified the TCR beta CDR3 regions from RNA transcripts. The HTBI primer set drove a first-round RT-PCR of the TCR CDR3. TCRdb re-derived calls from the multiplex PCR reads in MiXCR, one entry per CDR3 protein. The sample shows around 340,000 distinct CDR3 sequences, approximately 15% of them seen only once. Sequencing input: blood. These receptors were taken from a woman aged 30 to 39 with Graves' hyperthyroidism.

This clonotype was seen many times. V and J are TRBV28 and TRBJ2-2; D is possibly TRBD1 (6 bases). The germline V gene has CDR1 MDHEN and CDR2 SYDVKM. The length of the CDR3 is 13 residues. V was trimmed by 2 bases and J by 6 bases, leaving 7 bases between them. CDR3 nucleotide sequence: TGTGCCAGCAGTTTAGGGGGCCCCGGGGAGCTGTTTTTT. Protein sequence: CASSLGGPGELFF.

At least ten counts were recorded for this clonotype. The chain links TRBV7-9 to TRBJ2-5, with 12 positions matching TRBD2. Germline CDR1 and CDR2: SEHNR and FQNEAQ (reference sequence). The CDR3 is made up of 15 amino acids. V trimming: 6 bases; J trimming: 5 bases; junction bases outside the gene matches: 7. The CDR3 region is CASSFGLAGWETQYF. In DNA form, the CDR3 reads TGTGCCAGCAGTTTTGGACTAGCGGGATGGGAGACCCAGTACTTC.

A note on this clonotype: Germline is not matched at one junction end, which may reflect a read error. The V call is TRBV28, the J call TRBJ2-6; a possible D gene is TRBD1 (6 bases). Germline CDR1 MDHEN, CDR2 SYDVKM. The length of the CDR3 is 17 residues. The CDR3 bases are TGTGCCAGCGGTTTCAGGGGTCGGGGATCTGGGGCCAACGTCCTGACTTTC. Protein product: CASGFRGRGSGANVLTF.

This clonotype was counted ten times or more. The rearrangement uses TRBV6-1 and TRBJ2-1; D might be TRBD1 (6 bases). Trimming cost V 5 bases and J 6 bases, with 14 bases left between them. This CDR3 is 14 amino acids long. Germline CDR1 is MNHNS and CDR2 is SASEGT. The CDR3 region is CASSRTVGGNEQFF. For the CDR3, the DNA is TGTGCCAGCAGTCGGACCGTAGGGGGCAATGAGCAGTTCTTC.

This rearrangement joins TRBV5-1 to TRBJ2-3; tentative D call: TRBD2 (6 bases). Germline V gene data show CDR1 as SGHRS and CDR2 as YFSETQ. CDR3 size: 16 residues. V lost 0 bases and J 0 bases, leaving 11 bases between the germline ends. Here the CDR3 reads CASSLVGSGSTDTQYF. CDR3 DNA sequence: TGCGCCAGCAGCTTGGTGGGTAGCGGTAGCACAGATACGCAGTATTTT.

The rearrangement joins TRBV20-1 to TRBJ1-5; D unclear. The CDR3 is 14 residues long. The V end was cut by 0 bases, the J end by 3 bases, with 9 bases between. Germline V gives CDR1 DFQATT, CDR2 SNEGSKA (reference sequence). The CDR3 here is CSARDWVDNQPQHF. CDR3 coding DNA: TGCAGTGCTAGAGATTGGGTCGACAATCAGCCCCAGCATTTT.

CDR3: CASSFPGQPQHF. CDR3 DNA sequence: TGTGCCAGCAGCTTCCCCGGTCAGCCCCAGCATTTT. V and J are TRBV7-2 and TRBJ1-5, with D unresolved. The V gene's germline CDR1 is SGHTA and CDR2 FQGNSA. The CDR3 contains 12 residues. V shed 3 bases and J shed 6 bases, with 6 bases lying between them.

At least ten counts were recorded for this clonotype. This chain links TRBV28 with TRBJ1-5; 7 nucleotides align to TRBD1. Per germline, CDR1 MDHEN and CDR2 SYDVKM. The CDR3 is 15 amino acids. Unmatched junction bases numbered 11, after V lost 5 bases and J lost 7 bases. The CDR3 sequence: CASSRRSGTVQPQHF. The CDR3 nucleotides are TGTGCCAGCAGTAGACGTTCCGGGACAGTGCAGCCCCAGCATTTT.

This sequence joins TRBV18 and TRBJ1-2; D not resolved. This CDR3 region has 15 residues. V dropped 3 bases and J dropped 0 bases, with 11 bases sitting between them. Germline CDR1 KGHSH, CDR2 LQKENI. CDR3 nucleotides: TGTGCCAGCTCACCGGATGCAGATACTAACTATGGCTACACCTTC. Its translation is CASSPDADTNYGYTF.

This clonotype was detected many times. The chain couples TRBV24-1 to TRBJ2-3; 13 nucleotides align to TRBD2. In germline, CDR1 is KGHDR, CDR2 SFDVKD. J was trimmed by 3 bases and V by 4 bases; bases with no gene match: 6. This CDR3 region has 17 residues. The CDR3: CATSETKTSGRTDTQYF. The CDR3 coding sequence is TGTGCCACCAGTGAGACAAAGACTAGCGGGAGGACAGATACGCAGTATTTT.

This clonotype was picked up a small number of times. Mismatch with germline at one junction end may stem from a read error. This rearrangement joins TRBV7-7 to TRBJ2-2; 10 positions match TRBD1. The CDR3 has 15 amino acids. Germline V gene lookup returns CDR1 SSHAT and CDR2 FNYEAQ (reference sequence). CDR3 DNA: TGTGCTAGCAGCCTAGGGACAGGGGTGACCGGGGAGCTGTTTTTT. This encodes CASSLGTGVTGELFF.